The following is a TCR beta chain sequence with its context. Trimming cost V 5 bases and J 10 bases; bases outside gene matches: 14. This CDR3 spans 15 amino acids. Germline V gene data show CDR1 as MNHEY and CDR2 as SVGEGT. Original processing methods: Reference gene primer amplification yielded estimated nucleated cell counts. TCRdb keeps only in-frame clones here, not all; method: immunoSEQ multiplex PCR. Clone size and V and J calls were adopted from that table, with D and trimming inferred from the DNA. The table shows about 160,000 clones, with 86% occurring only once. The entry originates in a study of blood T cell repertoires in COVID-19. Study background: The origin of the acute and convalescent COVID-19 samples was the United States, Italy and Spain. From T cells, B-cell-depleted T cells, or PBMCs came the material, which was cDNA or gDNA.

Sequencing used peripheral blood. This receptor was taken from a man aged 50 or older with active or convalescent COVID-19. This sequence joins TRBV6-2 or TRBV6-3 and TRBJ2-3; 8 bases map to TRBD2. CDR3 region: CASSPMASGRIAQYF. Here the CDR3 DNA reads TGTGCCAGCAGTCCGATGGCCAGCGGGAGAATCGCGCAGTATTTT.